The clone carrying this T cell receptor beta chain occurred once. This specimen comes from a study of blood T cell repertoires in COVID-19. At the level of the study: Material from acute and convalescent COVID-19 was sourced from the United States, Italy and Spain. PBMCs, B-cell-depleted T cells, or T cells provided the cDNA or gDNA that made up the material.

In the authors' workflow: Amplification from reference gene primers served as the basis for estimated nucleated cell counts. Profiled with immunoSEQ multiplex PCR; TCRdb holds only in-frame clones, not every one. V and J calls and clone size are copied from that table; D and trimming were computed from the DNA. Of under 200,000 clones in the sample, approximately 80% are singletons; the top ten hold about 10%. The CDR3 sequence is 13 residues long. The ends were cut back, 7 bases at V and 0 bases at J, with 9 bases in the middle. Germline loops: CDR1 LGHDT, CDR2 YNNKEL (reference sequence). This TCR was recovered from a woman older than 75 with active or convalescent COVID-19. The sequencing sample was made of peripheral blood. The chain carries TRBV3-1 (or the pseudogene TRBV3-2) and TRBJ1-2; no clear D gene. The CDR3 is CASMGEANYGYTF. Written as DNA, the CDR3 is TGTGCCAGCATGGGAGAAGCTAACTATGGCTACACCTTC.